These 4 T cell receptor beta chains came from one sample sequenced in a study of neurological immune-mediated disorders. TCRdb recomputed calls from the 5' RACE reads with MiXCR, one row per CDR3 protein. The table records about 76,000 distinct CDR3 sequences, approximately 17% of them present only once. The sequenced material came from PBMCs. These receptors were collected from a woman in her forties in good health.

Many counts were recorded for this clonotype. The chain recombines TRBV20-1 with TRBJ1-1; 8 bases are shared with TRBD1. This CDR3 is 13 amino acids long. V lost 5 bases and J lost 5; bases outside the gene matches: 7. CDR1 DFQATT and CDR2 SNEGSKA come from the germline V gene (reference sequence). The CDR3 DNA reads as TGCAGTGCTCCGGGACAGGCCCATACTGAAGCTTTCTTT. Protein: CSAPGQAHTEAFF.

This clonotype was counted only a few times. The chain links TRBV7-8 to TRBJ2-3; 12 bases agree with TRBD2. CDR3 length: 14 amino acids. J gave up 3 bases and V 5 bases, and 0 bases lay outside the gene matches. Germline CDR1 SGHVS, CDR2 FQNEAQ. The CDR3 DNA sequence: TGTGCCAGCAGCGGGACTAGCGGGACAGATACGCAGTATTTT. This codes for CASSGTSGTDTQYF.

This clonotype has a count of ten or more. The gene calls are TRBV6-6 and TRBJ2-2; 10 bases are a match to TRBD1. This CDR3 comprises 15 residues. The V gene's germline CDR1 is MNHNY and CDR2 SVGAGI (reference sequence). Trimming cost V 6 bases and J 6 bases; bases outside gene matches: 7. CDR3 in amino acids: CASSVSGTGAGELFF. CDR3 nucleotide sequence: TGTGCCAGCAGCGTATCCGGGACAGGGGCCGGGGAGCTGTTTTTT.

In regard to this clonotype: A read error may be the cause here, since a much bigger clone is one base away. CDR3 bases: TGTGCCAGCAGATACCTATCTGGAAACACCATATATTTT. Its translation is CASRYLSGNTIYF. V usage is TRBV7-2 and J usage is TRBJ1-3; no definite D call. The V gene lost 6 bases and the J gene lost 1 base, with 7 bases spanning the gap. The CDR3 loop spans 13 amino acids. Germline CDR1 reads SGHTA; CDR2 reads FQGNSA.